The rows below give T cell receptor beta chains drawn from one sample of a study of naive CD8 T cells in extremely preterm neonates. Method: immunoSEQ multiplex PCR; TCRdb's copy keeps in-frame clones and lacks some. The table lists 5,000 to 6,500 clones, 95% to 97% of them singletons, with less than 1% in the top ten. The sequenced sample consisted of naive CD8+ T cells from blood. These receptors were collected from a human donor in good health. Both conserved end residues are part of each CDR3. D genes are given only for firm matches. A row's size may be missing; if present it is once, few, many or a size class.

.	TRBV6-4	TRBD2	TRBJ2-1	TGTGCCAGCAGCCTAGCGGGGGGGCCAGATGAGCAGTTCTTC	CASSLAGGPDEQFF
.	TRBV4-2	TRBD1	TRBJ1-1	TGTGCCAGCAGCCAAGGACAGGGGACCGAAGCTTTCTTT	CASSQGQGTEAFF
.	TRBV6-5	.	TRBJ1-2	TGTGCCAGCAGTTACGACGGAGCGGGGTGGTATGGCTACACCTTC	CASSYDGAGWYGYTF
.	TRBV7-2	.	TRBJ2-1	TGTGCCAGCAGCTTAGGCAGTCACAATGAGCAGTTCTTC	CASSLGSHNEQFF
.	TRBV6-1	TRBD1	TRBJ2-5	TGTGCCAGCAGCGAACGGGACAGCACACAAGAGACCCAGTACTTC	CASSERDSTQETQYF
.	TRBV4-3	.	TRBJ2-1	TGCGCCAGCAGCCAAGACCGACAGGACGGGTTTGAGCAGTTCTTC	CASSQDRQDGFEQFF
once	TRBV19	.	TRBJ2-1	TGTGCGTCTGGGGCAGGGCTGAATGAGCAGTTCTTC	CASGAGLNEQFF
.	TRBV7-9	.	TRBJ2-1	TGTGCCAGCAGCCCTCAGGGTGGAGAGCAGTTCTTC	CASSPQGGEQFF
.	TRBV18	.	TRBJ2-7	TGTGCCAGCTCGTACACAGGCTCCTACGAGCAGTACTTC	CASSYTGSYEQYF
.	TRBV19	.	TRBJ1-1	TGTGCCAGTACCGCAAGGGAGGGAGGGCCTGAAGCTTTCTTT	CASTAREGGPEAFF
.	TRBV11-2	.	TRBJ1-2	TGTGCCAGCAGCTTAGGCAGGGCGAACTATGGCTACACCTTC	CASSLGRANYGYTF
once	TRBV5-8	.	TRBJ2-2	TGTGCCAGCAGCTTGGGCCACAGGGTGAACACCGGGGAGCTGTTTTTT	CASSLGHRVNTGELFF
.	TRBV4-1	.	TRBJ1-1	TGCGCCAGCAGCCAAGATTTTATGACAGAGGAGGGTGACACTGAAGCTTTCTTT	CASSQDFMTEEGDTEAFF
.	TRBV4-3	TRBD1	TRBJ1-2	TGCGCCAGCAGCCACCCCGGGACAGGGGGTGGCTACACCTTC	CASSHPGTGGGYTF
.	TRBV7-9	TRBD2	TRBJ2-3	TGTGCCAGCAGCTTAGGGACTAGCTGGGAGGATACGCAGTATTTT	CASSLGTSWEDTQYF
.	TRBV2	TRBD2	TRBJ2-1	TGTGCCAGCAGACTAGCGGGGGGGATACTCGAGCAGTTCTTC	CASRLAGGILEQFF
.	TRBV9	TRBD1	TRBJ1-4	TGTGCCAGCAGCTCCGGGACAGGGGTTAATGAAAAACTGTTTTTT	CASSSGTGVNEKLFF
.	TRBV5-6	TRBD1	TRBJ1-1	TGTGCCAGCAGCTTCAAGGGGGCAACTGAAGCTTTCTTT	CASSFKGATEAFF
.	TRBV13	.	TRBJ1-1	TGTGCCAGCAGCTTAGATGGGGCAGACGCTTTCTTT	CASSLDGADAFF
.	TRBV2	.	TRBJ1-3	TGTGCCAGCAAGGAGGGCCGACGCCCCTCTGGAAACACCATATATTTT	CASKEGRRPSGNTIYF